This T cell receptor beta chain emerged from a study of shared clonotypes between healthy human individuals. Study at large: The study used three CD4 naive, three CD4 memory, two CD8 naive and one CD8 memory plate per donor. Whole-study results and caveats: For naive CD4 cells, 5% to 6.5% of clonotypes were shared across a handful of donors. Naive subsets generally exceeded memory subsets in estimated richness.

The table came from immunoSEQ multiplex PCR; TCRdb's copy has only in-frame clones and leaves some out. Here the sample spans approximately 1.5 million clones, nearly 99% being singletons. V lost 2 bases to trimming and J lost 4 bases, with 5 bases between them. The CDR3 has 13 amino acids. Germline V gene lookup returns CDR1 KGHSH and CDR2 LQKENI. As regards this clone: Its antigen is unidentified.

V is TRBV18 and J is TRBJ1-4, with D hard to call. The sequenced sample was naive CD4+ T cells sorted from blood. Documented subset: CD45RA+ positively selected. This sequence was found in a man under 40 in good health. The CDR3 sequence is CASSPNLNEKLFF. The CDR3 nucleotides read TGTGCCAGCTCACCAAACCTTAATGAAAAACTGTTTTTT.